These 22 T cell receptor beta chains originate from one sample sequenced in a study of identical twins. TCRdb reprocessed the 5' RACE reads with MiXCR, giving one entry per CDR3 protein. Among more than 600,000 distinct CDR3 sequences listed, 18% were seen once. The data were also submitted as part of a second study, on T cells expressing NK-cell markers.

Sequencing was carried out using PBMCs. The source is a woman aged 18 to 35 in good health.

There are a few counts of this clonotype. The rearrangement uses TRBV4-3 and TRBJ1-1; TRBD1 matches at 7 bases. CDR3 length equals 15 residues. Germline values: CDR1 LGHNA, CDR2 YSLEER. The J segment lost 3 bases and the V segment lost 4 bases, leaving 8 bases of the junction unmatched. In DNA form, the CDR3 reads TGCGCCAGCAGCCCGCACAGGGGCCGGGACACTGAAGCTTTCTTT. It codes for CASSPHRGRDTEAFF.

The chain carries TRBV18 and TRBJ1-6; 7 bases match TRBD1. Trimming took 5 bases from V and 9 from J; bases not matched to a gene: 7. Germline V lookup: CDR1 KGHSH, CDR2 LQKENI. The length of the CDR3 is 14 residues. The CDR3 sequence is CASSEGASGSPLHF. The CDR3 DNA follows: TGTGCCAGCTCAGAGGGGGCCAGCGGTTCACCCCTCCACTTT.

The chain is built from TRBV6-5 and TRBJ1-1, with 8 nucleotides matching TRBD1. Germline V gives CDR1 MNHEY, CDR2 SVGAGI. V was pared by 0 bases and J by 4 bases, with 4 bases of the junction left unmatched. The CDR3 is made up of 15 amino acids. The chain's CDR3 is CASSYSRGRSTEAFF. The CDR3 nucleotides are TGTGCCAGCAGTTACTCCAGGGGGCGATCCACTGAAGCTTTCTTT.

This chain uses TRBV7-8 with TRBJ2-1; the D gene is possibly TRBD2 (6 bases). CDR1 is SGHVS and CDR2 is FQNEAQ in the germline V gene. V was cut by 4 bases and J by 9 bases, with 16 bases left in between. This CDR3 has 14 amino acids. The CDR3 DNA sequence: TGTGCCAGCAGCTCCTATACGGGGGTTGGTGAGCAGTTCTTC. Its protein is CASSSYTGVGEQFF.

This clonotype has a handful of counts. V usage is TRBV9 and J usage is TRBJ2-5; D may be TRBD2 (6 bases). Germline CDR1 SGDLS, CDR2 YYNGEE. The CDR3 spans 16 residues. Trimming removed 4 bases from V and 2 bases from J, with 18 bases in between. The CDR3 bases are TGTGCCAGCAGCCCTCAAAAGGGGCTAGCGCAAGAGACCCAGTACTTC. Translated, it gives CASSPQKGLAQETQYF. Full variable domain (missing parts from reference TRBV9 and TRBJ2-5): DSGVTQTPKHLITATGQRVTLRCSPRSGDLSVYWYQQSLDQGLQFLIQYYNGEERAKGNILERFSAQQFPDLHSELNLSSLELGDSALYFCASSPQKGLAQETQYFGPGTRLLVL.

The chain carries TRBV20-1 and TRBJ2-3; D is ambiguous. The V and J ends lost 6 bases and 0 bases respectively, with 10 bases between them. Per the germline V gene, CDR1 is DFQATT and CDR2 is SNEGSKA (reference sequence). CDR3 length: 13 amino acids. As DNA, the CDR3 is TGCAGTGCAGACGGTGGTAGCACAGATACGCAGTATTTT. Protein: CSADGGSTDTQYF.

This clonotype occurred a few times. The chain employs TRBV6-1 and TRBJ1-2; D remains unclear. The CDR3 runs to 13 residues. V dropped 6 bases and J dropped 0 bases, with 8 bases sitting between them. The germline V gene has CDR1 MNHNS and CDR2 SASEGT. The CDR3, as DNA: TGTGCCAGCAGAAAGGACCCTAACTATGGCTACACCTTC. Protein product: CASRKDPNYGYTF.

This sequence joins TRBV10-2 and TRBJ2-1; TRBD2 might be the D (5 bases). The germline V gene has CDR1 WSHSY and CDR2 SAAADI. Trimming shortened V by 8 bases and J by 3 bases, and 14 bases separated the two germline ends. The CDR3 covers 14 residues. CDR3 DNA: TGCGCCAGCGCCGGGGTGATGGTCTACAATGAGCAGTTCTTC. Translation gives CASAGVMVYNEQFF.

This chain links TRBV6-5 with TRBJ2-3, with 8 bases that match TRBD2. Germline V gene sequence: CDR1 MNHEY, CDR2 SVGAGI. V lost 4 bases to trimming and J lost 3 bases; unmatched junction nucleotides: 6. This CDR3 comprises 15 residues. Written as DNA, the CDR3 is TGTGCCAGCAGTTCCCCCGGGGGGGGAACAGATACGCAGTATTTT. Translating gives CASSSPGGGTDTQYF.

To note about this clonotype: A junction end diverges from the germline sequence, so it may reflect a read error. This chain joins TRBV5-1 and TRBJ2-1; D gene ambiguous. The CDR3 is 14 residues long. The germline gives CDR1 SGHRS, CDR2 YFSETQ. The CDR3 DNA follows: TGCGCCAGCAGCTTGGCGGCGGAATACAGTGAGCAGTTCTTC. Protein sequence: CASSLAAEYSEQFF.

This clonotype was observed a few times. This chain links TRBV7-9 with TRBJ1-1, with no clear D. CDR3 length: 15 amino acids. CDR1 is SEHNR and CDR2 is FQNEAQ in the germline V gene (reference sequence). Trimming took off 7 bases at V and 0 bases at J, with 15 bases between the two ends. CDR3 loop: CASTGWGDMNTEAFF. CDR3 bases: TGTGCCAGCACCGGGTGGGGAGACATGAACACTGAAGCTTTCTTT.

The chain recombines TRBV9 with TRBJ2-7; possibly TRBD2 for D (6 bases). V was clipped by 2 bases and J by 3 bases, with 15 bases between them. The CDR3 is 15 residues long. Per the germline V gene, CDR1 is SGDLS and CDR2 is YYNGEE. The CDR3 loop is CASSVHPGEGYEQYF. The CDR3 nucleotides are TGTGCCAGCAGCGTCCACCCGGGGGAAGGCTACGAGCAGTACTTC.

The rearrangement links TRBV7-9 to TRBJ2-1; 9 positions match TRBD2. The germline V gene encodes CDR1 SEHNR and CDR2 FQNEAQ (reference sequence). The V segment lost 4 bases and the J segment 4 bases; nucleotides outside the gene matches: 8. There are 16 residues in the CDR3. In nucleotides, the CDR3 is TGTGCCAGCAGCTACCTCGGGACTAGCCCTTACAATGAGCAGTTCTTC. It encodes CASSYLGTSPYNEQFF.

The chain links TRBV6-1 to TRBJ2-1; D is possibly TRBD1 (6 bases). Trimming took 7 bases from V and 4 from J, leaving 11 bases between them. This CDR3 is 13 amino acids long. In germline, CDR1 is MNHNS, CDR2 SASEGT. The CDR3 sequence: CASTTGHYNEQFF. The DNA of the CDR3 is TGTGCCAGCACTACGGGACATTACAATGAGCAGTTCTTC.

This clonotype has only a few counts. The V call is TRBV14, the J call TRBJ2-5; D remains unclear. V gave up 2 bases and J gave up 0 bases, with 7 bases separating them. Germline CDR1 and CDR2: SGHDN and FVKESK. The CDR3 contains 14 residues. The CDR3 region is CASSQYLYQETQYF. The CDR3 region has the DNA TGTGCCAGCAGCCAATACCTGTACCAAGAGACCCAGTACTTC.

The rearrangement uses TRBV6-6 and TRBJ1-2; tentative D call: TRBD1 (6 bases). From germline, CDR1 is MNHNY and CDR2 SVGAGI (reference sequence). With 7 bases removed from V and 4 bases from J, the gap between germline ends came to 13 bases. This CDR3 is built from 13 residues. This chain's CDR3 is CASTGGTLYGYTF. CDR3 coding DNA: TGTGCCAGCACCGGGGGCACACTCTATGGCTACACCTTC.

This sequence joins TRBV6-5 and TRBJ2-3, with 10 positions matching TRBD2. The CDR3 length is 16 residues. The V and J ends lost 2 bases and 4 bases, in that order; junction bases with no gene match: 6. The germline V gene encodes CDR1 MNHEY and CDR2 SVGAGI. CDR3 region: CASSYLSGGLSDTQYF. Written as DNA, the CDR3 is TGTGCCAGCAGTTACCTTAGCGGGGGGCTCTCAGATACGCAGTATTTT.

The genes are TRBV10-2 and TRBJ2-7, with D possibly TRBD2 on 6 matching bases. Trimming removed 2 bases at V and 8 bases at J, with 13 bases between. The CDR3 sequence is 13 residues long. The V gene's germline CDR1 is WSHSY and CDR2 SAAADI. CDR3 residues: CASSEMEGLKQYF. CDR3 in DNA: TGCGCCAGCAGTGAGATGGAGGGGTTAAAGCAGTACTTC.

The genes are TRBV29-1 and TRBJ1-2; D may be TRBD1 (5 bases). The CDR3 is 13 residues long. V shed 7 bases and J shed 8 bases, with 20 bases lying between them. Germline values: CDR1 SQVTM, CDR2 ANQGSEA. The CDR3 protein is CSAEGGGTRGYTF. The CDR3 nucleotides are TGCAGCGCCGAAGGTGGGGGGACTAGGGGCTACACCTTC.

This clonotype was counted a few times. The rearrangement links TRBV5-1 to TRBJ2-2, with 11 bases matching TRBD2. Germline CDR1 SGHRS, CDR2 YFSETQ. This CDR3 comprises 15 residues. V lost 2 bases and J lost 4; bases outside the gene matches: 1. CDR3 sequence (DNA): TGCGCCAGCAGCTTCCTAGCGGGGGGCACCGGGGAGCTGTTTTTT. It codes for CASSFLAGGTGELFF. Complete variable domain (other parts from reference TRBV5-1 and TRBJ2-2): KAGVTQTPRYLIKTRGQQVTLSCSPISGHRSVSWYQQTPGQGLQFLFEYFSETQRNKGNFPGRFSGRQFSNSRSEMNVSTLELGDSALYLCASSFLAGGTGELFFGEGSRLTVL.

In its sample, this clonotype was seen a few times. The rearrangement links TRBV2 to TRBJ2-1; D unresolved. V was pared by 8 bases and J by 1 base, with 3 bases between. The CDR3 is 11 residues long. Per the germline V gene, CDR1 is SNHLY and CDR2 is FYNNEI. In DNA form, the CDR3 reads TGTGCCAGCCCTTCCTACAATGAGCAGTTCTTC. It specifies CASPSYNEQFF.

CDR3 DNA: TGTGCCAGCAGCCGGTCGTGGCAGGGGACAGATACGCAGTATTTT. It encodes CASSRSWQGTDTQYF. V gene TRBV7-9 combines with J gene TRBJ2-3; possibly TRBD1 for D (6 bases). V was pared by 5 bases and J by 3 bases, with 15 bases between. The CDR3 loop spans 15 amino acids. CDR1 and CDR2 from the germline V gene are SEHNR and FQNEAQ (reference sequence).